This T cell receptor beta chain was captured in a study of blood T cell repertoires in COVID-19. Study-wide background: Italy, Spain and the United States were the sources of the convalescent and acute COVID-19 samples. Sample material is recorded as cDNA or gDNA derived from T cells, B-cell-depleted T cells, or PBMCs.

Original methodology: Amplification from reference gene primers served as the basis for estimated nucleated cell counts. Sequencing was performed with immunoSEQ multiplex PCR; in TCRdb, only in-frame clones are kept and a portion is missing. V, J and clone size are those of that table, while D and trimming were read from the DNA. The repertoire holds fewer than 110,000 clones, with roughly nine tenths as singletons. CDR3 length equals 15 residues. Germline loops: CDR1 MDHEN, CDR2 SYDVKM. The germline V and J ends were trimmed by 7 bases and 8 bases, with 23 bases remaining between them. The origin of this receptor is a woman aged 60-75 years with acute or convalescent COVID-19. The chain recombines TRBV28 with TRBJ1-1, with a tentative D call TRBD1 (6 bases). The specimen was peripheral blood. The CDR3: CASNPLQGFKVEAFF. The CDR3 DNA is TGTGCCAGCAACCCATTACAGGGTTTTAAGGTCGAAGCTTTCTTT.